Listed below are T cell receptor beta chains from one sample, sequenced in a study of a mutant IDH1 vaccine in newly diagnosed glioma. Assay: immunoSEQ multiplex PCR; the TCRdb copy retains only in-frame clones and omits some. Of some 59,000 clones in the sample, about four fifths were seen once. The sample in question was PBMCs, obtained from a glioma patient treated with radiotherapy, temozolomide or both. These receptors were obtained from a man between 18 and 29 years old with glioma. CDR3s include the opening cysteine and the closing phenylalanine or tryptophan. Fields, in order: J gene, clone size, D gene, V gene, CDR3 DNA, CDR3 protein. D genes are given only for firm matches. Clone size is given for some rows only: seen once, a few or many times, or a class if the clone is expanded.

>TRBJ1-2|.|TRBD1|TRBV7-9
TGTGCCAGCAGTTGGACAGGCGTATATGGCTACACCTTC
CASSWTGVYGYTF
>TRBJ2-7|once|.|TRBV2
TGTGCCAGCAGTGAAGTCGGGGAATTGGGGCCCTACGAGCAGTACTTC
CASSEVGELGPYEQYF
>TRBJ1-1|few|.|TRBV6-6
TGTGCCAGTCGGGGACCACTAGGCACTGAAGCTTTCTTT
CASRGPLGTEAFF
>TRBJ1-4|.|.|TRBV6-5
TGTGCCAGCAGTTACGATTGGGACACCCTGGCTGAAAAACTGTTTTTT
CASSYDWDTLAEKLFF
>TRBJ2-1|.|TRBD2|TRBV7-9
TGTGCCAGCAGCTTAGTAGCGGGAGTAACGGACAATGAGCAGTTCTTC
CASSLVAGVTDNEQFF
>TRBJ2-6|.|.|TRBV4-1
TGCGCCAGCAGCGACACAAGCTCTGGGGCCAACGTCCTGACTTTC
CASSDTSSGANVLTF
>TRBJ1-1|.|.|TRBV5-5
TGTGCCAGCAGAAGTAAACAGGGCACAGGGTCTCTTCTCACTGAAGCTTTCTTT
CASRSKQGTGSLLTEAFF
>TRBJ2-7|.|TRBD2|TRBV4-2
TGTGCCAGCAGCCCATCCCTCTTCAGCGGGAGCTCCTACGAGCAGTACTTC
CASSPSLFSGSSYEQYF
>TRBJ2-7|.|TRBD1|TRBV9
TGTGCCAGCAGCGTTTCCCCCGGGACAGGGGAGTACGAGCAGTACTTC
CASSVSPGTGEYEQYF
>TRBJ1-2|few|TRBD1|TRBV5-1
TGCGCCAGCAGCTTGGCATTCTGGGGAGGGACAGGGGTCTATGGCTACACCTTC
CASSLAFWGGTGVYGYTF
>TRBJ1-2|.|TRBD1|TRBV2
TGTGCCAGCAGGGACAGGGGGCTAAACTATGGCTACACCTTC
CASRDRGLNYGYTF
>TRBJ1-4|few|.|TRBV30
TGTGCCTGGAGTGTAAGGACACTAACTAATGAAAAACTGTTTTTT
CAWSVRTLTNEKLFF
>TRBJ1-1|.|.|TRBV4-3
TGCGCCAGCAGCCAAGAGTGGGGCCGGGACAAAATTTTCTTT
CASSQEWGRDKIFF
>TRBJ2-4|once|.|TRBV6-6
TGTGCCAGCAGTTACTCGGACCCTGGCTCCAAAAACATTCAGTACTTC
CASSYSDPGSKNIQYF
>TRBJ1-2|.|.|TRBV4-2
TGTGCCAGCAGCCAAGACACAGGGAACTATGGCTACACCTTC
CASSQDTGNYGYTF
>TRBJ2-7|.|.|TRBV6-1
TGTGCCAGCAGAGAAGTAAGCTACGAGCAGTACTTC
CASREVSYEQYF
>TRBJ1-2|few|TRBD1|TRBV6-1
TGTGCCAGCAGTGAGGGGGACAGCTATGGCTACACCTTC
CASSEGDSYGYTF
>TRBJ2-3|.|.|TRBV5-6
TGTGCCAGCAGCTTGATGGGGTCCCGGCTTTACACAGATACGCAGTATTTT
CASSLMGSRLYTDTQYF
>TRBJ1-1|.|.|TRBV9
TGTGCCAGCAGCGGCAGGGAGGGCTCTGAAGCTTTCTTT
CASSGREGSEAFF
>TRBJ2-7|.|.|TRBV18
TGTGCCAGCTCACCATTGGCACCCACCTACGAGCAGTACTTC
CASSPLAPTYEQYF
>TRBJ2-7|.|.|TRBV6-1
TGTGCCAGCAGTGACAGGGGGGGACTCCCCATCCCCTGCGAGCAGTACTTC
CASSDRGGLPIPCEQYF
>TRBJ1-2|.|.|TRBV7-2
TGTGCCAGCAGCTCGTTGGGCGTGTTGGGGGTACGTGGCTACACCTTC
CASSSLGVLGVRGYTF
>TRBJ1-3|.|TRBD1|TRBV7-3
TGTGCCAGCAGCGGGACAGGTGGAAACACCATATATTTT
CASSGTGGNTIYF
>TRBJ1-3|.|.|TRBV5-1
TGCGCCAGCAGCTTGGAGCCTCTCTCTGGAAACACCATATATTTT
CASSLEPLSGNTIYF
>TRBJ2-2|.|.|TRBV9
TGTGCCAGCAGCCCTCTCGGGCGAAACACCGGGGAGCTGTTTTTT
CASSPLGRNTGELFF
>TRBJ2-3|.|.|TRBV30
TGTGCCTGGAGTGGGGCTTCAATTAGCACAGATACGCAGTATTTT
CAWSGASISTDTQYF
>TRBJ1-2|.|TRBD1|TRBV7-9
TGTGCCAGCAGCCCAACCCCGGGACAGGGGAGGAACTATGGCTACACCTTC
CASSPTPGQGRNYGYTF
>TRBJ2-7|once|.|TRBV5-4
TGTGCCAGCAGCTCCTCGGGGACCGCTTCCTACGAGCAGTACTTC
CASSSSGTASYEQYF
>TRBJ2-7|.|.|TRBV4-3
TGCGCCAGCAGCCAAGTACAGGGGAGGAGGGACGAGCAGTACTTC
CASSQVQGRRDEQYF
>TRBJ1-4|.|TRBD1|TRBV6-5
TGTGCCAGCAAGAGGGACAGGGTTGATGAAAAACTGTTTTTT
CASKRDRVDEKLFF
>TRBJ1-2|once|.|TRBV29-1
TGCAGCGGAGTATCGTTAGGGGCGGGGGGCTACACCTTC
CSGVSLGAGGYTF
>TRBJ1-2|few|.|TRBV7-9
TGTGCCAGCAGCAGGACAGACGCTAACTATGGCTACACCTTC
CASSRTDANYGYTF
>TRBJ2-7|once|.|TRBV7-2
TGTGCCAGCAGGCTTAGCGTCCCAGCAAACGAGCAGTACTTC
CASRLSVPANEQYF
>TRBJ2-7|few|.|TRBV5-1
TGCGCCAGCAGCTTGGGAGGAGGGGGCCACGAGCAGTACTTC
CASSLGGGGHEQYF
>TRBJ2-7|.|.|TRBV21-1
TGTGCCAGCAGCAAAGGTGGGAGCGGGTACTCCTACGAGCAGTACTTC
CASSKGGSGYSYEQYF
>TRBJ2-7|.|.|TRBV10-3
TGTGCCATCAGTCAAAACCCTGCCCCCTACGAGCAGTACTTC
CAISQNPAPYEQYF
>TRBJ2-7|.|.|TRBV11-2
TGTGCCAGCACCGCGCCCCGGGGGGAGCAGTACTTC
CASTAPRGEQYF
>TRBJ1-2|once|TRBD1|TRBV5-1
TGCGCCAGCAGCTTTCAGGGGGGGGACTATGGCTACACCTTC
CASSFQGGDYGYTF
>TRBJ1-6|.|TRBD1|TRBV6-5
TGTGCCAGCAGACGGACAGGGAATAATTCACCCCTCCACTTT
CASRRTGNNSPLHF
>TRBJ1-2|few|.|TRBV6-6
TGTGCCATAACGGACGATGTCTATGGCTACACCTTC
CAITDDVYGYTF
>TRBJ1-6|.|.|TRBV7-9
TGTGCCAGCAGCCCCCCAGGGTACTCACCCCTCCACTTT
CASSPPGYSPLHF
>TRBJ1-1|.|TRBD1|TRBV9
TGTGCCAGCAGCCCCCGACAGGGAATCAGGAACACTGAAGCTTTCTTT
CASSPRQGIRNTEAFF
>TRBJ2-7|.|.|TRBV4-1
TGCGCCAGCAGCCAAGATCCCTTCGGCGAGCAGTACTTC
CASSQDPFGEQYF
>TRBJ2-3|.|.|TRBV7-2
TGTGCCAGCAGCTTAGCCGACACCACCACAGATACGCAGTATTTT
CASSLADTTTDTQYF
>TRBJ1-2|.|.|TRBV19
TGTGCCAGTAGTATAGGTAAACAGAGGATCTATGGCTACACCTTC
CASSIGKQRIYGYTF
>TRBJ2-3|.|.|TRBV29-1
TGCAGCGTCCTACTAGCTGGCTTACCGGATACGCAGTATTTT
CSVLLAGLPDTQYF
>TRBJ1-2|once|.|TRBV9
TGTGCCAGCAGCGTAGGGGACGGGATTAACTATGGCTACACCTTC
CASSVGDGINYGYTF
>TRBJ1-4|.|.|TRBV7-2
TGTGCCAGCAGCTTAGACGGGCACGTTAATGAAAAACTGTTTTTT
CASSLDGHVNEKLFF
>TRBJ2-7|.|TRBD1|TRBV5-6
TGTGCCAGCAGCTCGGACAGGGGGTACGAGCAGTACTTC
CASSSDRGYEQYF
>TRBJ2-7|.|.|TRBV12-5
TGTGCTAGTGGCTCCGGACGGAACTACGAGCAGTACTTC
CASGSGRNYEQYF
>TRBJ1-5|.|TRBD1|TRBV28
TGTGCCAGCAGTAATGGACAGGGGATCCAGCCCCAGCATTTT
CASSNGQGIQPQHF
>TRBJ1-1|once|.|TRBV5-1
TGCGCCAGCAGGGAAGTAGGGCTTTATAGAAAAAACACTGAAGCTTTCTTT
CASREVGLYRKNTEAFF
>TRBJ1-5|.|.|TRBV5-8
TGTGCCAGCAGCTTGATGGTTTCAACACGTAGCAATCAGCCCCAGCATTTT
CASSLMVSTRSNQPQHF
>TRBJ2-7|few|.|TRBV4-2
TGTGCCAGCAGCCAAGATCTCACGCCGTCCTACGAGCAGTACTTC
CASSQDLTPSYEQYF
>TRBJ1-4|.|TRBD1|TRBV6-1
TGTGCCAGCAGTGCAAAGACAGGGGGGAATGAAAAACTGTTTTTT
CASSAKTGGNEKLFF